This T cell receptor (beta chain) stems from a study of cytomegalovirus exposure and HLA in healthy donors. V trimming: 1 base; J trimming: 1 base; junction bases outside the gene matches: 11. Germline V gene lookup returns CDR1 SGHRS and CDR2 YFSETQ. There are 18 residues in the CDR3. With 60 Vbeta and 13 Jbeta primers, the PCR was carried out. Assay used: immunoSEQ multiplex PCR; TCRdb lists only in-frame clones, some missing. Among about 140,000 clones, around 83% were seen once, and the ten largest hold over 1%. Overall study results and limits: HLA restriction was apparent for most CMV-associated TCR beta chains in a later analysis. According to the study, 150 to 200 TCR beta chains were cytomegalovirus-associated.

Comments on this clone: Its antigen is not known.

V gene TRBV5-1 combines with J gene TRBJ2-5; 9 bases are a match to TRBD2. The source of this sequence is a male donor in good health and CMV-seropositive. The sequencing input was PBMCs. CDR3 DNA: TGCGCCAGCAGCTTGTTCGCCGGGACTAGCACCTTCCAAGAGACCCAGTACTTC. This codes for CASSLFAGTSTFQETQYF.